The present TCR beta chain was sequenced within a study of shared clonotypes between healthy human individuals. The protocol was immunoSEQ multiplex PCR, while the TCRdb copy is restricted to in-frame clones and leaves out a portion. The sample shows more than 1.2 million clones, about 98.5% of them seen only once. Of note for this clone: Its antigen is not known.

General observations from the study: Clonotype sharing among donors likely depends on sequencing depth.

The junction had 5 bases not matched to a gene; V was cut back by 2 bases and J by 0 bases. Germline CDR1 KGHSH, CDR2 LQKENI. The CDR3 loop spans 16 amino acids. Specimen: naive CD4+ T cells sorted from blood. Noted subset: CD45RA+ positively selected. The rearrangement joins TRBV18 to TRBJ2-3, with 7 bases that match TRBD2. This TCR derives from a man younger than 45 in good health. DNA for the CDR3: TGTGCCAGCTCACCAGTCCGCGGGGGAAGCACAGATACGCAGTATTTT. Protein sequence: CASSPVRGGSTDTQYF.